The following is a TCR beta chain sequence with its context. Its antigen remains unknown. A junction boundary mismatches the germline segment, possibly from a read error. Healthy individuals who donated bone marrow served as the donors. Sampled while nominally healthy, donors likely had unrecorded immune exposures. The data originate from a study of cytomegalovirus exposure and HLA in healthy donors. The CDR3 is 11 amino acids. Germline lookup yields CDR1 SEHNR and CDR2 FQNEAQ (reference sequence). Study observations and caveats: Reports indicated that the classifier achieved high specificity and sensitivity in diagnosing cytomegalovirus status. Many donors carried some public TCRs, although rarity characterized most TCR sequences.

Primers for the PCR totalled 60 Vbeta and 13 Jbeta. Using immunoSEQ multiplex PCR, the repertoire was profiled, and TCRdb retains in-frame clones only, with some absent. The table shows 170,000 or so clones, with around 80% occurring only once. This clonotype was sampled from a male donor in good health and CMV-seropositive. The rearrangement joins TRBV7-9 to TRBJ1-1; weak D call: TRBD1 (5 bases). The sequenced sample consisted of PBMCs. CDR3 residues: CSSSYNREAFF. CDR3 DNA sequence: TGTTCCAGCAGCTACAACAGGGAAGCTTTCTTT.